What follows is one TCR beta chain and its context. Its antigen target is currently unknown. One base away there is no much larger clone; base qualities are not given. From the germline V gene (reference sequence), CDR1 is SGHNT and CDR2 is YYREEE. Reading from cysteine to phenylalanine, the CDR3 counts 16 amino acids. The sequence is cut down to CDR3 DNA, 48 bases in frame from base 1. The junction shows trimming of 0 bases on V and 5 bases on J, and the gene matches do not reach 8 bases of it. Enrolling through a virtual design, the prospective study's participants ranged in age from roughly 18 to 95 years and lived across roughly 24 United States geographic areas. In the prospective study, participants were assigned to cohorts based on the clinical history participants reported in a screening survey and a study questionnaire. In the prospective study, mobile phlebotomists collected whole blood, serum and a nasopharyngeal or oropharyngeal swab from each participant. Additional blood draws and questionnaires over a roughly two-month period could optionally be provided by prospective study participants. Blood samples from the prospective study were shipped frozen or at room temperature prior to DNA extraction.

TCRbeta CDR3 regions were amplified from genomic DNA using the immunoSEQ Assay, a bias-controlled multiplex PCR. The paper's data handling went like this. The number of nucleated cells in each sample was estimated by amplification of reference gene primers within the assay. To quantify the absolute abundance of each unique TCRbeta CDR3 rearrangement, sequence reads were collapsed and filtered. For each sample, productive Simpson clonality was calculated as the square root of Simpson's diversity index over productive rearrangements. Entries here come from immuneACCESS through TCRdb and include only in-frame sequences with V and J called. Some clones fail to appear in such tables; in the studies checked, an unresolved V gene covers under half of the shortfall, and the cause of the remainder is unknown. V and J calls and clone size follow that table, whereas D and trimming were derived from the DNA. In this sample the table shows 200,000 to 250,000 clones, over 75% of which occur a single time. The ten most abundant clones make up 6.5% to 9% of the sample.

The data were taken from a study of blood T cell repertoires in COVID-19 (dated by TCRdb to about 2020). Describing the broader study: The collaborator samples originated in the United States, Italy and Spain and spanned the acute and convalescent phases of COVID-19. The material from the prospective study consisted of cDNA or gDNA derived from T cells, B-cell-depleted T cells, or PBMCs. Samples were obtained from the ongoing ImmuneRACE study (first 160 participants) and from over 1,000 subjects provided by 6 global collaborators. A de-identified subject ID, COVID-19 status, age in years and sex were almost always included in the sample metadata. Where available, HLA class I and class II types were taken from metadata supplied by the sample provider and were not determined by assay-based typing. The dataset comprised deeply sampled blood TCRbeta repertoires from subjects exposed to, actively infected with, or recovered from COVID-19. The repertoires were released in a freely available public database intended as a resource for research on the immune response to SARS-CoV-2. Results and caveats for the whole study, not just this receptor: The amount of clinical and demographic metadata varied by source and participant and was provided uncurated.

The sample consisted of PBMCs or T cells enriched from blood (not recorded which). The sequence joins TRBV5-4 to TRBJ2-5, with 9 middle bases fitting TRBD2. This TCR came from a woman aged 40 to 50 with acute COVID-19. CDR3 loop: CASSLGAGGLGETQYF. The nucleotide sequence reads TGTGCCAGCAGCTTGGGAGCGGGAGGCTTGGGGGAGACCCAGTACTTC. Joined to the reference TRBV5-4 and TRBJ2-5 proteins, this CDR3 gives the full variable domain: ETGVTQSPTHLIKTRGQQVTLRCSSQSGHNTVSWYQQALGQGPQFIFQYYREEENGRGNFPPRFSGLQFPNYSSELNVNALELDDSALYLCASSLGAGGLGETQYFGPGTRLLVL.